This TCR beta chain was retrieved from a study of CD8 T cells in Susac syndrome (dated by TCRdb to the late 2010s). At the level of the whole study: The study used repertoire sequencing to test whether antigen drove CD8+ T cell activation and differentiation in Susac syndrome.

According to the germline V gene (reference sequence), CDR1 reads SEHNR and CDR2 reads FQNEAQ. The CDR3, cysteine through phenylalanine, is 14 amino acids long. Just the 42-base CDR3 DNA is kept, in frame starting at base 1. The germline ends are 10 bases apart after V is trimmed by 0 bases and J by 5 bases. Points on this clonotype: Its antigen is still unknown. The input lacks base qualities; no much larger clone sits a single base away.

High-throughput TCR beta sequencing profiled peripheral blood CD8+ and CD4+ T cells from healthy donors, Susac syndrome patients and multiple sclerosis patients. Treatment-naive patients with stable or active relapsing-remitting disease fulfilling revised McDonald criteria were used as multiple sclerosis controls. CD8+ TEMRA cells were enriched by FACS, while bulk CD8+ and CD4+ T cells were purified by magnetic negative isolation. Blood was collected in EDTA tubes and processed within 24 hours, with PBMCs isolated through density gradient centrifugation. PBMCs intended for TCR sequencing were cryopreserved in liquid nitrogen and thawed later in a water bath at 37 degrees C. The sorted or isolated CD4+, CD8+ and CD8+ TEMRA cells reached a purity of at least 90%. General study outcomes and caveats: The TCR sequencing and HLA analysis was acknowledged to have included a relatively small number of individuals.

RNA was extracted with the RNeasy kit and about 0.5 to 1 ug was reverse transcribed using random hexamers. The immunoSEQ multiplex PCR assay, which covers 54 Vbeta and 13 Jbeta segments, was used to amplify TCR beta CDR3 regions. To correct PCR amplification bias, a synthetic template baseline was used for both primer optimization and computational correction. Per the original workflow: Reads were assigned to V, D and J genes according to IMGT and analyzed in immunoSEQ Analyzer, with only productive sequences retained. To calculate clonality, Shannon entropy was normalized by log2 of the number of productive unique sequences and then subtracted from one. For each patient and control, public and private clones were evaluated among the 100 most prevalent clones. Susac-specific clones were defined as absent from healthy and MS cohorts, 850 to 1,300 published viral clones and other ImmuneACCESS disease sequences. TCRdb took the public reads, trimmed them with fastp at Q25, ran MiXCR for clone calling and kept in-frame beta chains. Rows merge per CDR3 protein into single entries with the most common DNA and genes. Here the V and J calls rest on TCRdb's processing, not on the authors' analysis. The sample profile shows roughly 130,000 distinct CDR3 sequences; roughly 95% of them were found once. Around 0.12% of the sample goes to the ten largest clones.

The TCR comes from a human donor with multiple sclerosis. The sequencing input was CD4+ T cells from PBMCs. The sequence links TRBV7-9 to TRBJ2-5; the D region is possibly TRBD1 or TRBD2, each matching across 5 bases. The DNA reads TGTGCCAGCAGCTTAGCAGGGGACGCGGAGACCCAGTACTTC. Translated, it reads CASSLAGDAETQYF.